This T cell receptor (beta chain) was identified in a study of T cells in Graves' hyperthyroidism and ophthalmopathy (dated by TCRdb to between 2018 and 2020). Regarding the research as a whole: Peripheral blood was sampled at the time of initial diagnosis, prior to any treatment. To identify distinguishing TCR V-J signatures, a discovery cohort of about a hundred patients was used, comprising 43 with Graves' ophthalmopathy and approximately 58 with stable Graves' hyperthyroidism. Prospective prediction of ophthalmopathy was tested in an independent validation cohort of some 20 hyperthyroidism patients and 17 patients who later progressed to ophthalmopathy. The roughly 100 discovery patients were randomly divided into training and test sets at a 7:3 ratio. The study also compared thyroid tissue and blood T-cell repertoires from roughly six Graves' hyperthyroidism patients. Following sampling, methimazole starting at 30 mg daily was given to hyperthyroidism patients, and high-dose intravenous methylprednisolone was given to ophthalmopathy patients. The paper reports TCR Vbeta CDR3 sequencing of about 140 peripheral blood samples: some 41 ophthalmopathy, around 80 hyperthyroidism and around 17 progressor patients.

From its cysteine to its phenylalanine, the CDR3 spans 15 amino acids. Only the CDR3 DNA is retained, 45 bases long and in frame from the first base. The germline V gene yields SGDLS for CDR1 and YYNGEE for CDR2. At the junction V is shortened by 5 bases and J by 7 bases, with 16 bases in between. Ophthalmopathy patients had moderately to severely active disease, Clinical Activity Score of at least 3, NOSPECS grade of at least 4, and duration under 3 months. Patients with uncontrolled infections, other autoimmune diseases, pregnancy or lactation were excluded. Clinical symptoms, serum thyroxine and TRAb, thyroid ultrasound, and orbital computed tomography formed the basis for the diagnoses. PBMCs were isolated from approximately 10 ml of fresh peripheral blood by Ficoll-Paque density gradient centrifugation. Trizol reagent was used to extract total RNA, and RNA quality was then checked on an Agilent 2100 Bioanalyzer.

A single count supports this clonotype. The antigen it binds to is not known. Base qualities are not at hand, and no much larger clone is one base apart. Evidence from a single read is weak. Amplification of TCR beta CDR3 regions was carried out from RNA transcripts. For the first round of RT-PCR on the TCR CDR3, the HTBI primer set was used together with the Qiagen OneStep RT-PCR kit. Libraries were constructed in a second round of multiplex PCR, after which size selection and purification were performed. The libraries were sequenced on an Illumina HiSeq2000 using paired-end 100 bp reads. On the authors' methods: SOAPnuke was used to process the raw data, with reads discarded if the reads contained adapters or uncalled bases, had a mean Phred below 15, or lacked an exact constant-primer or identifier match. COPE v1.2.5 was used to merge high-quality paired reads, and clonotypes were defined as unique nucleotide sequences. MiTCR v1.1 was used to align clonotypes to the IMGT TRBV, TRBD and TRBJ reference segments. The analysis was restricted to V-J combinations with a frequency above 0.0001, which together covered just over 99% of the repertoires. The TCS score was defined as the ratio of F50 (clonal expansion) to E x V (chaos), calculated using BLOSUM62-based TCRdist between CDR3 peptides within each V-J. Welch's t-statistics and random forest reduced fewer than 550 V-J features to 13, which were used in a naive Bayes classifier (R e1071). TCRdb handled the public reads itself, with Q25 trimming in fastp and clone calling in MiXCR, and kept productive beta chains. Records with the same CDR3 protein are collapsed into one entry carrying the most frequent genes and DNA. For this entry, the V and J calls and clone size follow TCRdb and not the study's own pipeline. Across this sample there are under 500,000 distinct CDR3 sequences, with about 14% seen only once. The biggest ten clones account for 25% to 30% of the sample.

Findings and caveats that apply to the study as a whole: In validation, the model predicted progression to ophthalmopathy with approximately 71% sensitivity and 72% to 75% specificity, a median of 6.5 months before onset. Sample size was not statistically predetermined, and investigators were not blinded to group allocation. Most expanded thyroid clonotypes (frequency above 0.001) were also found in blood, which suggests that blood repertoires may mirror thyroid immune responses. A 13 V-J signature model separated ophthalmopathy from stable hyperthyroidism, with just over 85% sensitivity and 81% to 82% specificity in cross-validation and 80%/75% in testing.

The rearranged chain carries TRBV9 and TRBJ1-6; perhaps TRBD1 is the D gene, with 6 bases matching. The clonotype was recovered from a man aged 50-59 years with Graves' ophthalmopathy. The sample was blood. The DNA reads as follows: TGTGCCAGCAGTCATTCGGGGGCGCGGAATTCACCCCTCCACTTT. This encodes CASSHSGARNSPLHF.